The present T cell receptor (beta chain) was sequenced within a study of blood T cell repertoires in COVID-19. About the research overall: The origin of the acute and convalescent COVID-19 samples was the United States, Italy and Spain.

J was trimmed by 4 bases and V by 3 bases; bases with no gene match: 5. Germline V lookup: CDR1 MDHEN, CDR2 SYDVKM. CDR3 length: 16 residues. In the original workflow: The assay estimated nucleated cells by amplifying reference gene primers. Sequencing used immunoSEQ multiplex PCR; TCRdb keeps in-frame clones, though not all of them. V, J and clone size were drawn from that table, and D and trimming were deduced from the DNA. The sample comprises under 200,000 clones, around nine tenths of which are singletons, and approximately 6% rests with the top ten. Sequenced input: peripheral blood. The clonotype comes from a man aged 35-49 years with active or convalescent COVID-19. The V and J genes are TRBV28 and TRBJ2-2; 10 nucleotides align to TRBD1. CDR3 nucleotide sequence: TGTGCCAGCAGTTTGGGACAGGGGAGGGTCACCGGGGAGCTGTTTTTT. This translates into CASSLGQGRVTGELFF. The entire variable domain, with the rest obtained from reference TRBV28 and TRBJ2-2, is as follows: DVKVTQSSRYLVKRTGEKVFLECVQDMDHENMFWYRQDPGLGLRLIYFSYDVKMKEKGDIPEGYSVSREKKERFSLILESASTNQTSMYLCASSLGQGRVTGELFFGEGSRLTVL.